These 25 T cell receptor beta chains were sequenced from one sample in a study of Ad26.COV2.S vaccination and SARS-CoV-2 variants. The protocol was immunoSEQ multiplex PCR, while the TCRdb copy is restricted to in-frame clones and leaves out a portion. The table includes hundreds of thousands of clones, approximately 92% detected once. Treatment denoted: 19 received Ad26.COV2.S at low or high dose, single or two shots; several received placebo; per-sample allocation not given. Collection of the samples took place on day 63 after the first injection of vaccine or placebo. The sample was peripheral blood, taken in a trial of Ad26.COV2.S vaccine versus placebo. These receptors originate from a person aged 18-65 years who received the Ad26.COV2.S COVID-19 vaccine or a placebo.

This chain uses TRBV10-1 with TRBJ2-3, with 7 bases matching TRBD1. This CDR3 contains 15 residues. The V segment lost 3 bases and the J segment 0 bases; nucleotides outside the gene matches: 3. The germline CDR1 and CDR2 sequences are WNHNN and SYGVQD (reference sequence). The CDR3: CASSDGTASTDTQYF. DNA of the CDR3: TGCGCCAGCAGTGACGGGACAGCTAGCACAGATACGCAGTATTTT.

The V and J genes are TRBV18 and TRBJ2-7; 7 nucleotides agree with TRBD2. CDR1 KGHSH and CDR2 LQKENI come from the germline V gene. V was pared by 3 bases and J by 6 bases, with 11 bases of the junction left unmatched. This CDR3 comprises 15 residues. This chain's CDR3 is CASSPPGLTKGEQYF. As DNA, the CDR3 is TGTGCCAGCTCACCTCCGGGACTAACAAAAGGCGAGCAGTACTTC. Combining the CDR3 with reference TRBV18 and TRBJ2-7 gives the whole variable domain NAGVMQNPRHLVRRRGQEARLRCSPMKGHSHVYWYRQLPEEGLKFMVYLQKENIIDESGMPKERFSAEFPKEGPSILRIQQVVRGDSAAYFCASSPPGLTKGEQYFGPGTRLTVT.

This chain uses TRBV5-5 with TRBJ2-7; 10 bases line up with TRBD2. CDR1 is SGHKS and CDR2 is YYEKEE in the germline V gene (reference sequence). The J segment lost 2 bases and the V segment lost 2 bases, leaving 7 bases of the junction unmatched. The CDR3 covers 16 residues. The CDR3 protein is CASSFRTSGLAYEQYF. DNA of the CDR3: TGTGCCAGCAGCTTCCGGACTAGCGGACTAGCCTACGAGCAGTACTTC.

CDR3 in DNA: TGTGCCTGGAGTTGGGGGGTCACGAACACTGAAGCTTTCTTT. It is translated as CAWSWGVTNTEAFF. V usage is TRBV30 and J usage is TRBJ1-1; weak D call: TRBD1 (5 bases). This CDR3 has 14 residues. Per germline, CDR1 GTSNPN and CDR2 SVGIG (reference sequence). The ends were cut back, 2 bases at V and 1 base at J, with 11 bases in the middle.

The V call is TRBV11-1, the J call TRBJ2-5; possibly TRBD1 for D (7 bases). V dropped 3 bases and J dropped 2 bases, with 13 bases sitting between them. The CDR3 loop spans 15 amino acids. Germline CDR1 reads SGHAT; CDR2 reads FQDESV (reference sequence). The CDR3 DNA reads TGTGCCAGCAGCTTGCACCCAGGGGGGCAAGAGACCCAGTACTTC. Encoded protein: CASSLHPGGQETQYF.

This clone was seen a single time. The chain joins TRBV29-1 to TRBJ2-7, with D unresolved. V dropped 4 bases and J dropped 3 bases, with 13 bases sitting between them. CDR1 and CDR2 (germline): SQVTM, ANQGSEA. CDR3 length: 13 residues. For the CDR3, the DNA is TGCAGCGTTGGTCAAGGGCGACTCTACGAGCAGTACTTC. It specifies CSVGQGRLYEQYF.

The chain links TRBV7-9 to TRBJ2-7; 9 positions match TRBD1. J gave up 2 bases and V 6 bases, and 8 bases lay outside the gene matches. The CDR3 is 15 amino acids. Germline V lookup: CDR1 SEHNR, CDR2 FQNEAQ (reference sequence). For the CDR3, the DNA is TGTGCCAGCAGAGCCACAAGACAGGGGGCCTACGAGCAGTACTTC. Protein product: CASRATRQGAYEQYF.

This clone was counted once. This chain connects TRBV7-9 to TRBJ1-3; no reliable D call. Looked up from germline, CDR1 is SEHNR and CDR2 is FQNEAQ (reference sequence). CDR3 length equals 11 residues. The V end lost 10 bases, the J end lost 4 bases, and 8 bases lay between the germline ends. CDR3 loop: CATTFGNTIYF. The CDR3 nucleotides are TGTGCCACAACGTTCGGAAACACCATATATTTT.

CDR3 in DNA: TGTGCCAGCAGTGATACAGCGGTTAGCACAGATACGCAGTATTTT. Translation gives CASSDTAVSTDTQYF. The chain recombines TRBV25-1 with TRBJ2-3; possible D gene TRBD2, 5 bases. The germline V and J ends were trimmed by 3 bases and 0 bases, with 10 bases remaining between them. CDR3 length: 15 residues. CDR1 and CDR2 from the germline V gene are MGHDK and SYGVNS.

This clone was detected only once. The chain couples TRBV4-1 to TRBJ2-7; D perhaps matches TRBD2 (6 bases). The CDR3 length is 17 residues. Deletions cut 0 bases from V and 3 bases from J, with 18 bases between. Germline V gives CDR1 MGHRA, CDR2 YSYEKL. Here the CDR3 DNA reads TGCGCCAGCAGCCAAGACGCTAGCGTCACCCTTGGCTACGAGCAGTACTTC. Translation: CASSQDASVTLGYEQYF.

The chain links TRBV19 to TRBJ1-5; D might be TRBD1 (5 bases). V was shortened by 5 bases and J by 2 bases, with 13 bases between the two germline ends. Germline V gene sequence: CDR1 LNHDA, CDR2 SQIVND (reference sequence). The length of the CDR3 is 15 residues. Written as DNA, the CDR3 is TGTGCCAGTAGTGTCGCGGGGGGGGGCAATCAGCCCCAGCATTTT. Its protein product is CASSVAGGGNQPQHF.

V is TRBV6-5 and J is TRBJ2-1; a weak D match, TRBD1 (6 bases). The germline V gene encodes CDR1 MNHEY and CDR2 SVGAGI. The CDR3 has 16 residues. V was shortened by 4 bases and J by 2 bases, with 15 bases between the two germline ends. This CDR3 is CASSSNRESPYNEQFF. The CDR3 bases are TGTGCCAGCAGTTCGAACAGGGAATCTCCCTACAATGAGCAGTTCTTC.

This chain joins TRBV5-1 and TRBJ2-7, with D maybe TRBD1 (6 bases). Germline loops: CDR1 SGHRS, CDR2 YFSETQ. Trimming left V 5 bases short and J 3 bases short, with 12 bases between. The CDR3 runs 13 residues. Here the CDR3 reads CASRTGTNYEQYF. The CDR3 coding sequence is TGCGCCAGCAGAACCGGGACAAACTACGAGCAGTACTTC.

The V gene is TRBV7-9, the J gene TRBJ2-7, with TRBD2 identical over 8 bases. The trim removed 5 bases at V and 3 bases at J, leaving 3 bases unmatched. Germline V gene data show CDR1 as SEHNR and CDR2 as FQNEAQ (reference sequence). This CDR3 region has 13 residues. The CDR3: CASSPGLVYEQYF. Written as DNA, the CDR3 is TGTGCCAGCAGCCCGGGACTAGTCTACGAGCAGTACTTC.

The rearrangement uses TRBV11-3 and TRBJ2-3; 7 nucleotides line up with TRBD2. Trimming took 4 bases from V and 2 from J; bases not matched to a gene: 9. Germline values: CDR1 SGHNT, CDR2 YENEEA. This CDR3 region has 16 residues. The CDR3: CASSSGGRGVTDTQYF. The CDR3 bases are TGTGCCAGCAGCTCAGGCGGGAGAGGGGTCACAGATACGCAGTATTTT.

The chain joins TRBV7-9 to TRBJ1-6; TRBD1 is a possible D gene (5 bases). Per the germline V gene, CDR1 is SEHNR and CDR2 is FQNEAQ (reference sequence). V was cut by 5 bases and J by 8 bases, with 13 bases left in between. This CDR3 contains 14 residues. CDR3 nucleotides: TGTGCCAGCAGCCGGGACGGAATATATTCACCCCTCCACTTT. Its translation is CASSRDGIYSPLHF.

V is TRBV5-8 and J is TRBJ2-5; TRBD2 might be the D (6 bases). Trimming left V 2 bases short and J 5 bases short, with 7 bases between. This CDR3 contains 12 residues. Germline V gene sequence: CDR1 SGHTS, CDR2 YDEGEE. The CDR3 DNA is TGTGCCAGCAGCTTTGGGGGGGAGACCCAGTACTTC. It translates to CASSFGGETQYF.

This rearrangement joins TRBV5-1 to TRBJ2-2, with D tentatively TRBD1 or TRBD2 (5 bases each). There are 15 residues in the CDR3. Trimming removed 4 bases at V and 1 base at J, with 11 bases between. Germline V lookup: CDR1 SGHRS, CDR2 YFSETQ. The DNA of the CDR3 is TGCGCCAGCAGCAGACCGGGACGGAACACCGGGGAGCTGTTTTTT. It yields the protein CASSRPGRNTGELFF.

The V call is TRBV11-2, the J call TRBJ1-5; D call uncertain. The germline gives CDR1 SGHAT, CDR2 FQNNGV. CDR3 size: 15 residues. V lost 4 bases, J lost 1 base, and 11 bases lay in between. The CDR3 reads CASSSMGLSNQPQHF. In DNA form, the CDR3 reads TGTGCCAGCAGCTCAATGGGGTTGAGCAATCAGCCCCAGCATTTT. Combining the CDR3 with reference TRBV11-2 and TRBJ1-5 gives the whole variable domain EAGVAQSPRYKIIEKRQSVAFWCNPISGHATLYWYQQILGQGPKLLIQFQNNGVVDDSQLPKDRFSAERLKGVDSTLKIQPAKLEDSAVYLCASSSMGLSNQPQHFGDGTRLSIL.

This clone was seen a single time. The J gene is TRBJ2-1, the V gene TRBV5-3; 7 bases match TRBD2. TRBV5-3 is an ORF, with its function uncertain. The CDR3 consists of 18 residues. V was clipped by 2 bases and J by 0 bases; unmatched bases: 11. The CDR3 loop reads CARSFSPGAGCSYNEQFF. CDR3 bases: TGTGCCAGAAGCTTTTCCCCGGGAGCGGGATGCTCCTACAATGAGCAGTTCTTC.

The V gene is TRBV12-3 or TRBV12-4, the J gene TRBJ1-2; no firm D call. This CDR3 comprises 13 residues. V lost 5 bases and J 4 bases, leaving 11 bases between the germline ends. The CDR3 spells CASSQTTSYGYTF. The DNA of the CDR3 is TGTGCCAGCAGTCAAACAACGAGCTATGGCTACACCTTC.

This clone is a singleton in its sample. The rearrangement links TRBV6-6 to TRBJ1-1; D not resolved. V lost 1 base and J lost 3, with 6 bases in between. The germline V gene has CDR1 MNHNY and CDR2 SVGAGI (reference sequence). This CDR3 is built from 13 residues. The CDR3 region is CASSYYSYTEAFF. For the CDR3, the DNA is TGTGCCAGCAGTTACTACAGCTACACTGAAGCTTTCTTT.

The J gene is TRBJ2-7, the V gene TRBV5-5; 7 positions match TRBD2. CDR1 is SGHKS, CDR2 YYEKEE, per germline (reference sequence). The V gene end was trimmed by 4 bases and the J gene end by 2 bases; junction bases not matched to a gene: 9. This CDR3 is built from 15 residues. CDR3 region: CASSGGDFSAYEQYF. CDR3 DNA sequence: TGTGCCAGCAGCGGGGGGGATTTTTCCGCCTACGAGCAGTACTTC.

This clone was observed a handful of times. The chain is built from TRBV10-3 and TRBJ1-1; D not resolved. Germline values: CDR1 ENHRY, CDR2 SYGVKD. The CDR3 is 15 residues long. The ends were cut back, 2 bases at V and 0 bases at J, with 10 bases in the middle. CDR3 amino acids: CAISETSSMNTEAFF. DNA of the CDR3: TGTGCCATCAGTGAGACTTCCTCCATGAACACTGAAGCTTTCTTT.

This clone has just a few counts. V usage is TRBV30 and J usage is TRBJ2-7; TRBD2 aligns across 7 bases. Per germline, CDR1 GTSNPN and CDR2 SVGIG (reference sequence). CDR3 length: 17 amino acids. V gave up 2 bases and J gave up 2 bases; unmatched junction bases: 15. In DNA form, the CDR3 reads TGTGCCTGGAGTCCCCCACCTCGACTAGCCGCGACCTACGAGCAGTACTTC. This translates into CAWSPPPRLAATYEQYF.